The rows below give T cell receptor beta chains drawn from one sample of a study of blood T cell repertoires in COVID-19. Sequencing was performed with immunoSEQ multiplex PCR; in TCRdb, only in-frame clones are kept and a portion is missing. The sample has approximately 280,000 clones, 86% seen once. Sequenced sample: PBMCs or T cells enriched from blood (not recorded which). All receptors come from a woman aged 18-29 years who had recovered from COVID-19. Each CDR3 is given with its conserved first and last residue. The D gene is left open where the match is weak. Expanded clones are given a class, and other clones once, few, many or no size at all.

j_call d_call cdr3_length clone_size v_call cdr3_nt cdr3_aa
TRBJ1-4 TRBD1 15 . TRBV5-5 TGTGCCAGCAGCTTGGTGGGACAGGGGGTGAGGAAACTGTTTTTT CASSLVGQGVRKLFF
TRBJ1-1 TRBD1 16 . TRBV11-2 TGTGCCAGCAGCCAGCGCAGGACAGGGGTGTACACTGAAGCTTTCTTT CASSQRRTGVYTEAFF
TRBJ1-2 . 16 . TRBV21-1 TGTGCCAGCAGCAAAGACGAGGCCAGGGGGCCCTATGGCTACACCTTC CASSKDEARGPYGYTF
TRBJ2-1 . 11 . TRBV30 TGTGCCTGCAAGACAGTGAATGAGCAGTTCTTC CACKTVNEQFF
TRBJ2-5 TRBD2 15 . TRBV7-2 TGTGCCAGCAGCTTAGCGGCGGGGGATCAAGAGACCCAGTACTTC CASSLAAGDQETQYF
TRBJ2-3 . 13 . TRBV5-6 TGTGCCAGCAGCTTGGGTTTGCGGGATACGCAGTATTTT CASSLGLRDTQYF
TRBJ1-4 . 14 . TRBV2 TGTGCCAGCAGGAGGGGAGGGCAAGGTGAAAAACTGTTTTTT CASRRGGQGEKLFF
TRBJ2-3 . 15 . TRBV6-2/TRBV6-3 TGTGCCAGCAGTTGGGACACAGGTGGCCCAGATACGCAGTATTTT CASSWDTGGPDTQYF
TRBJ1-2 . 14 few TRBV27 TGTGCCAGCACCGATAACGCAGGGTTACATGGCTACACCTTC CASTDNAGLHGYTF
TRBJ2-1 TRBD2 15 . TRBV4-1 TGCGCCAGCAGCCGACCGACTAGCGGGAGCCCAGAGCAGTTCTTC CASSRPTSGSPEQFF
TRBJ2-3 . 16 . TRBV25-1 TGTGCCAGCAGTGATTTCGGTCCCACTAGCACAGATACGCAGTATTTT CASSDFGPTSTDTQYF
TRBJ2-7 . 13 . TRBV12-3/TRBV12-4 TGTGCCAGCTCCATGGTAGCATTTTACGAGCAGTACTTC CASSMVAFYEQYF
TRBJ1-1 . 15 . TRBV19 TGTGCCAGTAGTATGAGCGGGAGGATGAACACTGAAGCTTTCTTT CASSMSGRMNTEAFF
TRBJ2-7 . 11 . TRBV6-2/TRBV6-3 TGTGCCAGCACCCCCCTCTACGAGCAGTACTTC CASTPLYEQYF
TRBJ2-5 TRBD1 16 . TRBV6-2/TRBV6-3 TGTGCCAGCAGTGTACCCCTCCGACAGGGTCAAGAGACCCAGTACTTC CASSVPLRQGQETQYF
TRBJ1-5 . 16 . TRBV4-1 TGCGCCAGCGGCCCCTGGTCCGCGGGAAGCAATCAGCCCCAGCATTTT CASGPWSAGSNQPQHF
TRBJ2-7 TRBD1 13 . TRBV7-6 TGTGCCAGCAGCTCGGGACAGCCCTACGAGCAGTACTTC CASSSGQPYEQYF